Following are 2 T cell receptor beta chains from one sample sequenced in a study of T cells after yellow fever vaccination (dated by TCRdb to 2018 to 2020). What this sample's treatment or condition label stands for: live attenuated yellow fever vaccine strain. Receptor amplification or capture employed 5' RACE. Data came from an Illumina NovaSeq 6000. TCRdb reprocessed the public reads (quality trimming at Q25 with fastp, clone calling with MiXCR) and kept in-frame beta chains. Rows with one shared CDR3 protein collapse into an entry with the most common genes and DNA. In this sample the table shows roughly 340,000 distinct CDR3 sequences, approximately 3.9% of which occur a single time. The ten largest clonotypes hold roughly 26% of the sample. The source material was PBMCs, sampled 5 days after the yellow fever booster vaccination. The receptors shown here come from a man aged 18 to 30 who received the YFV17D yellow fever vaccine.

The chain couples TRBV25-1 to TRBJ2-1; 13 positions match TRBD2. The germline V gene encodes CDR1 MGHDK and CDR2 SYGVNS. This CDR3 spans 13 amino acids. V gave up 8 bases and J gave up 10 bases; unmatched junction bases: 5. CDR3 nucleotide sequence: TGTGCCAGCCGACTAGCGGGGGGCCTGGAGCAGTTCTTC. It specifies CASRLAGGLEQFF.

At least ten counts were recorded for this clonotype. This chain joins TRBV6-2 or TRBV6-3 and TRBJ2-1; 11 bases match TRBD1. The ends lost 4 bases at V and 8 bases at J; junction bases unmatched: 4. Germline V gene data show CDR1 as MNHEY and CDR2 as SVGEGT. This CDR3 is built from 14 residues. CDR3 sequence (DNA): TGTGCCAGCAGTTTGGACAGGGGGCTCTATGAGCAGTTCTTC. Translation: CASSLDRGLYEQFF.